What follows is one T cell receptor (beta chain) and its context. In this sample, this clonotype turned up many times. Its antigen specificity is not known. Per-base qualities were not stored, and no clone one base away is much larger. The data were taken from a study of human T cells and chemical hapten exposure (dated by TCRdb to about 2021). Study-wide context: For sensitization, 2% DPC in acetone was applied to a roughly 2 cm by roughly 2 cm area of upper inner arm skin. This study followed changes in the peripheral blood TCR repertoire in vivo during primary and secondary sensitization of alopecia patients to the hapten diphenylcyclopropenone (DPC). The libraries were sequenced as a pool, and the TCR yield per sample differed mostly because of small variations in library volumes within the pool. Patients additionally received weekly therapeutic DPC doses to the scalp throughout the roughly 24-week study period. About 30 alopecia patients provided blood for TCR sequencing at one to four time points (pre-sensitization, 2, 6 and 24 weeks). Blood samples were taken from patients before sensitization (week 0) and at 2, 6 and about 24 weeks after DPC sensitization. Alopecia areata with under or over 50% scalp involvement, alopecia totalis and alopecia universalis were represented in the patient cohort, which was mostly female. Patch tests used Finn chambers with 0.01% DPC on the upper back, scored after 6 days by International Contact Dermatitis Research Group standards.

Results the study describes overall, beyond this receptor: The number of TCRs above 1 in 1000 frequency did not change with DPC sensitization; there was no evidence of global repertoire structure alterations. Expanded TCRs formed significantly more large CDR3 similarity clusters than pre-sensitization or healthy control sets, consistent with antigen-driven responses. Alopecia, a presumed autoimmune disease, was present in all patients, so the immune response of the patients might differ from that of healthy individuals. Repeated subsampling changed both the strength of the expansion versus patch-test correlation and the threshold at which the correlation became significant. Patch test score was positively correlated with the number of PT1 expanded TCRs, with significance at thresholds 8, 16 and 32 but not at 4.

As encoded in the germline V gene (reference sequence), CDR1 is LNHNV while CDR2 is YYDKDF. The CDR3 spans 12 residues, from the cysteine through the phenylalanine. The entry retains the CDR3 DNA only, 36 bases that are in frame from base 1. V drops 0 bases and J drops 10 bases, leaving 9 bases in between. Library prep was done by RACE. The sequencer was a NextSeq 500. During library preparation, unique molecular identifiers were attached to individual cDNA molecules so that TCRs could be counted in a quantitative, reproducible way. Each blood RNA sample was used to sequence both TCR alpha and TCR beta chains. The published analysis was carried out like this. A median of around 100,000 TCRs per sample was observed, with a range of 23,224 to 690,600. V, J and CDR3 annotation of the TCR reads was carried out using the Decombinator software suite. Every sample was subsampled to the same number of TCRs (28,000) for the PS versus PT1 abundance plots. TCRs were defined as expanded if absent before sensitization and observed at least eight times at the 2-week time point. The raw public data were reprocessed by TCRdb itself: fastp quality trimming at Q25, MiXCR clonotype calling, in-frame beta chains only. Every entry covers one CDR3 protein and lists the most common genes and DNA from its rows. TCRdb, not the authors, supplied the V and J calls. The sample table records some 400,000 distinct CDR3 sequences; approximately 4.4% of these occur just once. Together, the top ten hold 2% to 2.5% of the sample.

The time point label of this sample denotes: patch test 1, 2 weeks after DPC sensitization. The treatment or condition label on this specimen signifies: therapeutic diphenylcyclopropenone sensitization with weekly scalp DPC. At every patch-test visit, the blood draw took place before the patch test was put on. To be eligible, patients had to be aged 18 to 70, diagnosed with alopecia and judged suitable for DPC therapy, while pregnant patients were excluded. Total RNA was isolated from unfractionated whole blood collected in Tempus Blood RNA tubes. Sequences were derived from whole blood, sampled in connection with sensitization to the hapten diphenylcyclopropenone (DPC). The chain links TRBV15 with TRBJ1-1; the D gene is possibly TRBD1, with 6 bases matching. The TCR comes from a woman aged 45 to 65 with alopecia areata. Some clones in this sample may be carry-over from other donors' samples. For the CDR3, the sequence is CATSRDRGLAFF. At the DNA level, the sequence is TGTGCCACCAGCAGAGATCGGGGGCTAGCTTTCTTT.